This T cell receptor beta chain comes out of a study of cytomegalovirus exposure and HLA in healthy donors. 60 Vbeta and 13 Jbeta primers were used in PCR. TCRdb keeps only in-frame clones here, not all; method: immunoSEQ multiplex PCR. The sample shows under 200,000 clones, 87% of them seen only once. J was trimmed by 1 base and V by 5 bases; bases with no gene match: 8. The CDR3 is 18 residues long. Germline V gene data show CDR1 as SGHVS and CDR2 as FQNEAQ. This clone was found once. This chain connects TRBV7-8 to TRBJ2-3, with TRBD2 matching over 14 bases. Material: PBMCs. This TCR was recovered from a boy under 10 years old in good health and CMV-seronegative. For the CDR3, the DNA is TGTGCCAGCAGCGCCGGGACTAGCGGGAGTCGCGGCACAGATACGCAGTATTTT. It translates to CASSAGTSGSRGTDTQYF. Full variable domain (rest looked up from reference TRBV7-8 and TRBJ2-3): GAGVSQSPRYKVAKRGQDVALRCDPISGHVSLFWYQQALGQGPEFLTYFQNEAQLDKSGLPSDRFFAERPEGSVSTLKIQRTQQEDSAVYLCASSAGTSGSRGTDTQYFGPGTRLTVL.